These T cell receptor beta chains were read from a single sample in a study of blood T cell repertoires in COVID-19. Here immunoSEQ multiplex PCR was the method, and the copy in TCRdb shows in-frame clones only, minus some. The table lists 120,000 to 150,000 clones, 79% of them singletons. The specimen was peripheral blood. Receptor source: a man between 50 and 59 years old with active or convalescent COVID-19. Both conserved end residues are part of each CDR3. The D gene is left open where the match is weak. Size is omitted from some rows. Given values are once, few, many or a class for expanded clones.

>TRBV29-1|NA|TRBJ2-1|NA
TGCAGCGTCCGGACGGGAAATGAGCAGTTCTTC
CSVRTGNEQFF
>TRBV30|once|TRBJ2-7|TRBD1
TGTGCCTGGTCGACAGGGGCCGAGCAGTACTTC
CAWSTGAEQYF
>TRBV6-5|NA|TRBJ2-2|NA
TGTGCCAGCACCTCCCCCCCGAACACCGGGGAGCTGTTTTTT
CASTSPPNTGELFF
>TRBV5-1|NA|TRBJ1-6|TRBD1
TGCGCCAGCAGGCCAAGACAGGGTGAGGATTCACCCCTCCACTTT
CASRPRQGEDSPLHF
>TRBV15|once|TRBJ2-2|TRBD2
TGTGCCACCAGCAGAGGCGGGATAGAGGCTAGCGGGAGTTGGGGTAACACCGGGGAGCTGTTTTTT
CATSRGGIEASGSWGNTGELFF
>TRBV19|NA|TRBJ2-3|TRBD1
TGTGCCAGTAGTATACCAGGGGGTAGCACAGATACGCAGTATTTT
CASSIPGGSTDTQYF
>TRBV21-1|NA|TRBJ2-7|NA
TGTGCCAGCAGCAAGGAGGGATTGACAGGGGTTTCCCTCTACGAGCAGTACTTC
CASSKEGLTGVSLYEQYF
>TRBV28|NA|TRBJ1-5|NA
TGTGCCAGCAGTTTATTCAGGGGCGAGGTGTATAGTCAGCCCCAGCATTTT
CASSLFRGEVYSQPQHF
>TRBV19|NA|TRBJ1-1|TRBD1
TGTGCCAGTAGTGGGGGCAGGGGGCGTACTGAAGCTTTCTTT
CASSGGRGRTEAFF
>TRBV29-1|NA|TRBJ1-2|TRBD1
TGCAGCGTGTGGGACAGGGGGCAAAATGGCTACACCTTC
CSVWDRGQNGYTF
>TRBV29-1|NA|TRBJ1-1|NA
TGCAGCGTACGGGACACCTACACTGAAGCTTTCTTT
CSVRDTYTEAFF
>TRBV3-1/TRBV3-2|NA|TRBJ2-7|TRBD2
TGTGCCAGCAGCCAGGGCGGACTAGCGGGAGGGGTAAGGTACTTC
CASSQGGLAGGVRYF
>TRBV3-1/TRBV3-2|NA|TRBJ2-2|TRBD1
TGTGCCAGCAGCCAAAGGACAGGTGCACCCGGGGAGCTGTTTTTT
CASSQRTGAPGELFF
>TRBV6-5|NA|TRBJ2-3|NA
TGTGCCAGCAGTTACGAGGGAGCGGCAGATACGCAGTATTTT
CASSYEGAADTQYF
>TRBV29-1|NA|TRBJ2-5|NA
TGCAGCGTTGTTAGTGAGACCCAGTACTTC
CSVVSETQYF
>TRBV6-1|NA|TRBJ1-3|TRBD1
TGTGCCAGCAGTGATGGAAGAGGACAGGTTTATGGAAACACCATATATTTT
CASSDGRGQVYGNTIYF
>TRBV6-2/TRBV6-3|NA|TRBJ2-4|TRBD1
TGTGCCAGCACCCCAGGGGGAAACATTCAGTACTTC
CASTPGGNIQYF
>TRBV19|NA|TRBJ2-3|NA
TGTGCCAGTAGTATAGGGCCAGATACGCAGTATTTT
CASSIGPDTQYF
>TRBV7-9|few|TRBJ1-6|NA
TGTGCCAGCAGTAGCTCAAGCTCCTATAATTCACCCCTCCACTTT
CASSSSSSYNSPLHF
>TRBV27|few|TRBJ2-7|NA
TGTGCCAGCAGTCCCTCACAGGGCCCTCTCTCCTACGAGCAGTACTTC
CASSPSQGPLSYEQYF
>TRBV28|NA|TRBJ2-7|TRBD2
TGTGCCAGCAGTCCCAGAGCCGGGACTAGCGCCGACCTTTCCTACGAGCAGTACTTC
CASSPRAGTSADLSYEQYF
>TRBV19|once|TRBJ1-4|TRBD1
TGTGCCAGTAGTATAGCCGGGACAGGGATCGTTAATGAAAAACTGTTTTTT
CASSIAGTGIVNEKLFF
>TRBV2|NA|TRBJ1-2|TRBD1
TGTGCCAGCAGTGAGTTGAGAGGAACAGGGGTTAATGGCTACACCTTC
CASSELRGTGVNGYTF
>TRBV6-6|NA|TRBJ2-5|TRBD2
TGTGCCAGCAGTTACTCCATAGCGGGAGCGTCAGAGACCCAGTACTTC
CASSYSIAGASETQYF
>TRBV28|NA|TRBJ2-1|NA
TGTGCCAGCAGTTATGGGGGCCACAATGAGCAGTTCTTC
CASSYGGHNEQFF
>TRBV4-2|NA|TRBJ1-4|TRBD1
TGTGCCAGCAGCCGGCATAGCCTAGGACAGGGGATTGAAAAACTGTTTTTT
CASSRHSLGQGIEKLFF
>TRBV5-3|NA|TRBJ2-5|NA
TGTGCCGTGGAGGGGAAAGAGACCCAGTACTTC
CAVEGKETQYF
>TRBV19|NA|TRBJ2-3|TRBD1
TGTGCCAGTAATCCGGCAGGGGGAACAGATACGCAGTATTTT
CASNPAGGTDTQYF
>TRBV27|NA|TRBJ2-7|TRBD2
TGTGCCAGCAGTTTCAGCGGGGCCCACGGGCAGTACTTC
CASSFSGAHGQYF
>TRBV6-5|NA|TRBJ2-3|NA
TGTGCCAGCAGTTACGGGGCTAGCGGCACAGATACGCAGTATTTT
CASSYGASGTDTQYF
>TRBV19|NA|TRBJ1-5|NA
TGTGCCAGTAGTATAGATGGCTCCGGGAGGTATAGCAATCAGCCCCAGCATTTT
CASSIDGSGRYSNQPQHF
>TRBV4-1|many|TRBJ1-3|NA
TGCGCCAGCAGCCAAACTTCAGGCGGGGCTGGAAACACCATATATTTT
CASSQTSGGAGNTIYF